This TCR beta chain appears in the sequencing data of a study of beta chain features in type 1 diabetes. Study outcomes and limitations: For Type 1 diabetes patients, all four CD4+ subsets carried TCRB CDR3s that were moderately but significantly shorter. VDJ junctions sequenced from type 1 diabetes patients showed fewer insertions and more deletions. A potential influence of HLA type upon TCRB rearrangement remained unresolved herein. A closer apparent resemblance between naive, central memory and Treg TCRB repertoires was seen in patients than in healthy donors.

The purity of all sorted populations exceeded 95%. The CDR3 sequence is 13 residues long. Trimming took 4 bases from V and 5 from J, leaving 9 bases between them. In germline, CDR1 is SGHTA, CDR2 FQGNSA. For this clone: Its antigen is unidentified.

The whole isolated RNA underwent reverse transcription, so sequencing captured expressed TCRB transcripts. Using immunoSEQ multiplex PCR, the repertoire was profiled, and TCRdb retains in-frame clones only, with some absent. The data contain about 16,000 clones, around 70% of them seen just once; the ten biggest clones take up around 0.8%. The sample comprised stem cell memory CD4+ T cells from blood. This receptor was obtained from a man aged 25 to 45 with type 1 diabetes. The chain combines TRBV7-2 with TRBJ2-1, with a tentative D call TRBD1 (6 bases). The DNA of the CDR3 is TGTGCCAGCAGCTCCCAGGGGAACAATGAGCAGTTCTTC. It codes for CASSSQGNNEQFF.